Shown below are 28 T cell receptor beta chains from a single sample sequenced in a study of shared clonotypes between healthy human individuals. Assay used: immunoSEQ multiplex PCR; TCRdb lists only in-frame clones, some missing. This sample has some 530,000 clones, with approximately 80% found just once. The sequenced material came from PBMCs. Receptors were obtained from a woman between 40 and 55 years old in good health. Some clones in this sample may be carry-over from other donors' samples.

This CDR3 reads CASSLPTPSGGASGELFF. DNA for the CDR3: TGTGCCAGCAGTTTGCCTACTCCCTCTGGGGGAGCGAGCGGGGAGCTGTTTTTT. V and J are TRBV28 and TRBJ2-2, with D possibly being TRBD1 or TRBD2 (5 bases each). The CDR3 runs 18 residues. The germline gives CDR1 MDHEN, CDR2 SYDVKM. V was cut by 3 bases and J by 7 bases, with 24 bases left in between.

The genes are TRBV30 and TRBJ2-7; D perhaps matches TRBD2 (5 bases). Germline CDR1 and CDR2: GTSNPN and SVGIG (reference sequence). The CDR3 extends over 11 amino acids. Trimming shortened V by 1 base and J by 11 bases, and 12 bases separated the two germline ends. DNA of the CDR3: TGTGCCTGGAGTGAAACGGGGAAGGAGTACTTC. It codes for CAWSETGKEYF.

This sequence joins TRBV6-5 and TRBJ2-2, with D perhaps TRBD2 (5 bases). The CDR3 runs to 15 residues. Trimming left V 3 bases short and J 4 bases short, with 12 bases between. Germline lookup yields CDR1 MNHEY and CDR2 SVGAGI. CDR3 DNA: TGTGCCAGCAGTTATGAGGGTTGGGGCACCGGGGAGCTGTTTTTT. It translates to CASSYEGWGTGELFF.

V usage is TRBV19 and J usage is TRBJ1-5; D is possibly TRBD1 (6 bases). CDR3 length equals 18 residues. Trimming pared 0 bases from V and 0 bases from J, leaving 15 bases between. Germline CDR1 LNHDA, CDR2 SQIVND (reference sequence). CDR3 sequence (DNA): TGTGCCAGTAGTATAGACGCAGGACAGCCTAATAGCAATCAGCCCCAGCATTTT. Protein sequence: CASSIDAGQPNSNQPQHF. Combining the CDR3 with reference TRBV19 and TRBJ1-5 gives the whole variable domain DGGITQSPKYLFRKEGQNVTLSCEQNLNHDAMYWYRQDPGQGLRLIYYSQIVNDFQKGDIAEGYSVSREKKESFPLTVTSAQKNPTAFYLCASSIDAGQPNSNQPQHFGDGTRLSIL.

This clone occurred a few times. The CDR3 DNA reads TGTGCCAGCCTGGAGAGGGGTCTGGGCAATGAGCAGTTCTTC. Translated, it gives CASLERGLGNEQFF. The rearrangement uses TRBV6-1 and TRBJ2-1, with D perhaps being TRBD1 or TRBD2 (5 bases each). V was pared by 8 bases and J by 6 bases, with 17 bases between. Germline V lookup: CDR1 MNHNS, CDR2 SASEGT. The CDR3 spans 14 residues.

In regard to this clone: This likely came from a read error, as a far larger clone is one base away. The rearrangement joins TRBV15 to TRBJ2-7; 7 bases align to TRBD2. The CDR3 is 20 amino acids. CDR1 and CDR2 (germline): LNHNV, YYDKDF (reference sequence). CDR3 region: CATSRDRDWGAGPHRYEQHF. The CDR3 coding sequence is TGTGCCACCAGCAGAGACAGGGATTGGGGAGCGGGACCACATCGGTACGAGCAGCACTTC.

Regarding this clone: Since a far larger clone is one base different, this is likely a read error. Other DNA sequences in the sample encode the same CDR3. The V gene is TRBV6-4, the J gene TRBJ2-3; 15 bases map to TRBD2. Germline loops: CDR1 MRHNA, CDR2 SNTAGT. The junction had 0 bases not matched to a gene; V was cut back by 2 bases and J by 0 bases. The length of the CDR3 is 17 residues. DNA of the CDR3: TGTGCCAGCAGTGACGGGACTAGCGGGGGGAGCACAGATACGCAGTATTTT. This sequence encodes CASSDGTSGGSTDTQYF.

This clone was picked up one time. The rearrangement uses TRBV5-1 and TRBJ2-5; maybe TRBD1 (5 bases). V was cut by 0 bases and J by 0 bases, with 9 bases left in between. This CDR3 has 15 residues. Germline V lookup: CDR1 SGHRS, CDR2 YFSETQ. In DNA form, the CDR3 reads TGCGCCAGCAGCTTGGGCAGGGCGCACCAAGAGACCCAGTACTTC. Its translation: CASSLGRAHQETQYF. Full variable domain (remainder filled in from reference TRBV5-1 and TRBJ2-5): KAGVTQTPRYLIKTRGQQVTLSCSPISGHRSVSWYQQTPGQGLQFLFEYFSETQRNKGNFPGRFSGRQFSNSRSEMNVSTLELGDSALYLCASSLGRAHQETQYFGPGTRLLVL.

The V and J genes are TRBV7-2 and TRBJ2-3; 11 bases are a match to TRBD2. This CDR3 is built from 17 residues. V gave up 5 bases and J gave up 2 bases; unmatched junction bases: 9. CDR1 is SGHTA, CDR2 FQGNSA, per germline. The CDR3 region is CASSLQTSGIATDTQYF. Here the CDR3 DNA reads TGTGCCAGCAGCCTTCAGACTAGCGGGATCGCCACAGATACGCAGTATTTT.

The chain uses TRBV6-6 and TRBJ2-1, with 7 positions matching TRBD2. This CDR3 contains 13 residues. Germline V lookup: CDR1 MNHNY, CDR2 SVGAGI (reference sequence). V dropped 11 bases and J dropped 4; count of bases not matched to a gene: 8. DNA for the CDR3: TGTGCCCATCAGACTAGCCAATACAATGAGCAGTTCTTC. Its translation is CAHQTSQYNEQFF.

V gene TRBV4-1 combines with J gene TRBJ2-7, with 10 bases matching TRBD1. The V gene end was trimmed by 4 bases and the J gene end by 3 bases; junction bases not matched to a gene: 9. Germline lookup yields CDR1 MGHRA and CDR2 YSYEKL. The CDR3 extends over 16 amino acids. The CDR3 here is CASSRSDRDRGYEQYF. CDR3 nucleotides: TGCGCCAGCAGCCGATCAGACCGGGACAGGGGCTACGAGCAGTACTTC.

The gene calls are TRBV6-1 and TRBJ1-3, with D possibly matching TRBD1 (6 bases). CDR1 is MNHNS, CDR2 SASEGT, per germline. Trimming pared 11 bases from V and 3 bases from J, leaving 20 bases between. This CDR3 is built from 15 residues. DNA for the CDR3: TGTGCCGAGGGTTCAGCCCGGGACATTGGAAACACCATATATTTT. Protein: CAEGSARDIGNTIYF.

The chain couples TRBV6-5 to TRBJ1-2; 7 bases align to TRBD1. Losses at the gene ends were 5 bases for V and 0 bases for J; bases not matched to a gene: 3. The CDR3 consists of 14 residues. Germline CDR1 is MNHEY and CDR2 is SVGAGI. CDR3 region: CASSRTGPNYGYTF. The CDR3 DNA sequence: TGTGCCAGCAGTCGGACAGGTCCTAACTATGGCTACACCTTC.

The CDR3 sequence is CASSGQGVSYEQYF. Here the CDR3 DNA reads TGTGCCAGTTCCGGACAGGGGGTCTCCTACGAGCAGTACTTC. The chain uses TRBV19 and TRBJ2-7; 10 bases map to TRBD1. The V segment lost 8 bases and the J segment 0 bases; nucleotides outside the gene matches: 4. The germline CDR1 and CDR2 sequences are LNHDA and SQIVND (reference sequence). The CDR3 has 14 amino acids.

This clone was recorded at least ten times. The chain couples TRBV6-5 to TRBJ1-3, with a possible D match to TRBD1 (5 bases). Germline assignment: CDR1 MNHEY and CDR2 SVGAGI. This CDR3 has 13 residues. V was pared by 6 bases and J by 4 bases, with 10 bases between. CDR3 loop: CASSRQQGNTIYF. In DNA form, the CDR3 reads TGTGCCAGCAGCCGACAGCAGGGAAACACCATATATTTT.

The chain employs TRBV19 and TRBJ2-5; D is perhaps TRBD1 (6 bases). This CDR3 spans 15 amino acids. Trimming took 5 bases from V and 1 from J, leaving 14 bases between them. Germline-derived CDR1 and CDR2 are LNHDA and SQIVND (reference sequence). The CDR3, as DNA: TGTGCCAGTAGTCGACAGGCGCTACCCCAAGAGACCCAGTACTTC. Translated: CASSRQALPQETQYF.

With respect to this clone: Within the sample, other DNA sequences also encode this same CDR3. This rearrangement joins TRBV25-1 to TRBJ2-3; no clear D gene. Trimming took off 1 base at V and 2 bases at J, with 4 bases between the two ends. The CDR3 loop spans 13 amino acids. Germline V lookup: CDR1 MGHDK, CDR2 SYGVNS. CDR3 bases: TGTGCCAGCAGTGAATTCTCCACAGATACGCAGTATTTT. It encodes CASSEFSTDTQYF.

This chain connects TRBV18 to TRBJ2-3, with 7 bases fitting TRBD2. The CDR3 spans 15 residues. Per the germline V gene, CDR1 is KGHSH and CDR2 is LQKENI. V gave up 2 bases and J gave up 2 bases; unmatched junction bases: 4. The CDR3 DNA is TGTGCCAGCTCACCATTGAGCGGGACCACAGATACGCAGTATTTT. It translates to CASSPLSGTTDTQYF.

The chain has TRBV9 and TRBJ2-7, with 14 bases identical to TRBD2. The CDR3 runs to 19 residues. Germline CDR1 SGDLS, CDR2 YYNGEE. With 4 bases clipped from V and 1 base from J, the junction kept 13 bases outside the gene matches. In nucleotides, the CDR3 is TGTGCCAGCAGCAAATCACCGGGACTAGCGGGAGTACAATCCTACGAGCAGTACTTC. Protein: CASSKSPGLAGVQSYEQYF.

The chain couples TRBV11-2 to TRBJ1-4; D unresolved. Germline V lookup: CDR1 SGHAT, CDR2 FQNNGV. The CDR3 length is 12 residues. V was clipped by 10 bases and J by 2 bases, with 8 bases between them. The DNA for the CDR3 is TGTGCCACCCGGAGGACTAATGAAAAACTGTTTTTT. It encodes CATRRTNEKLFF.

V and J are TRBV5-1 and TRBJ2-4; 8 nucleotides match TRBD1. The CDR3 is made up of 17 amino acids. With V trimmed by 1 base and J by 1 base, 7 bases remained unmatched. CDR1 is SGHRS, CDR2 YFSETQ, per germline. This CDR3 is CASSLSFQGAAKNIQYF. The CDR3 DNA is TGCGCCAGCAGCTTGAGTTTTCAGGGGGCGGCCAAAAACATTCAGTACTTC.

The rearrangement joins TRBV28 to TRBJ2-1; D might be TRBD2 (5 bases). Trimming removed 6 bases at V and 7 bases at J, with 19 bases between. Per the germline V gene, CDR1 is MDHEN and CDR2 is SYDVKM. The CDR3 length is 15 residues. CDR3 sequence (DNA): TGTGCCAGCAGCTCTCCACTAGGTGGTGTGAATGAGCAGTTCTTC. Translating it yields CASSSPLGGVNEQFF.

This rearrangement joins TRBV7-9 to TRBJ1-4, with a possible D match to TRBD1 (6 bases). This CDR3 spans 14 amino acids. Germline V gives CDR1 SEHNR, CDR2 FQNEAQ (reference sequence). Trimming stripped 5 bases from V and 3 bases from J, with 10 bases between. CDR3 bases: TGTGCCAGCAGCCAGGACAGCTCTAATGAAAAACTGTTTTTT. It specifies CASSQDSSNEKLFF.

This chain uses TRBV19 with TRBJ2-5; unclear D gene. This CDR3 region has 13 residues. Germline assignment: CDR1 LNHDA and CDR2 SQIVND (reference sequence). Trimming stripped 1 base from V and 5 bases from J, with 8 bases between. The CDR3 protein is CASSIVVKETQYF. The CDR3 nucleotides read TGTGCCAGTAGTATAGTAGTGAAGGAGACCCAGTACTTC.

The CDR3 protein is CASSLVGGELFF. In nucleotides, the CDR3 is TGCGCCAGCAGCTTGGTCGGCGGGGAGCTGTTTTTT. The chain joins TRBV5-1 to TRBJ2-2, with no clear D. The CDR3 consists of 12 residues. Looked up from germline, CDR1 is SGHRS and CDR2 is YFSETQ. Trimming pared 0 bases from V and 7 bases from J, leaving 4 bases between.

Details on this clone: One end of the junction does not line up with germline, which may come from a read error. The genes are TRBV7-7 and TRBJ2-6; tentatively, D is TRBD2 (5 bases). The CDR3 length is 16 residues. Looked up from germline, CDR1 is SSHAT and CDR2 is FNYEAQ (reference sequence). The CDR3 sequence: CASSLAPYSGANVLTF. The CDR3, as DNA: TGTGCTAGCAGCTTAGCGCCGTACTCTGGGGCCAACGTCCTGACTTTC.

The chain uses TRBV28 and TRBJ2-3; TRBD2 might be the D (6 bases). Trimming shortened V by 4 bases and J by 4 bases, and 21 bases separated the two germline ends. CDR1 and CDR2 (germline): MDHEN, SYDVKM. CDR3 length equals 17 residues. Here the CDR3 DNA reads TGTGCCAGCAGTTCCTGGACGGGGGAGATGAAAGCAGATACGCAGTATTTT. Its protein is CASSSWTGEMKADTQYF. The full variable domain, rest sourced from reference TRBV28 and TRBJ2-3, is DVKVTQSSRYLVKRTGEKVFLECVQDMDHENMFWYRQDPGLGLRLIYFSYDVKMKEKGDIPEGYSVSREKKERFSLILESASTNQTSMYLCASSSWTGEMKADTQYFGPGTRLTVL.

The CDR3 coding sequence is TGTGCCAGCAGTGAAAGGGGGAAAGGTACAGATACGCAGTATTTT. Its protein product is CASSERGKGTDTQYF. The rearrangement joins TRBV6-1 to TRBJ2-3; tentatively, D is TRBD1 (6 bases). V lost 2 bases, J lost 3 bases, and 12 bases lay in between. Germline CDR1 and CDR2: MNHNS and SASEGT. The CDR3 covers 15 residues.